This paragraph covers one T cell receptor beta chain sequence. Its cognate antigen has yet to be identified. Qualities for individual bases were not recorded, and no much larger clone is one base off. This sample was taken from a study of T cells in Graves' hyperthyroidism and ophthalmopathy (dated by TCRdb to the late 2010s). A note on the overall study: Peripheral blood samples were taken at the time of initial diagnosis, prior to any treatment. To identify TCR V-J signatures that set the groups apart, the researchers used a discovery cohort of 95 to 100 patients, made up of 40 to 45 with Graves' ophthalmopathy and approximately 57 with stable Graves' hyperthyroidism. Whether ophthalmopathy could be predicted prospectively was tested in an independent validation cohort made up of approximately 19 hyperthyroidism patients plus 17 patients who later progressed to ophthalmopathy. The approximately 100 discovery patients were divided at random into training and test sets in a 7:3 ratio. In roughly six Graves' hyperthyroidism patients, the study also compared T-cell repertoires from thyroid tissue with T-cell repertoires from blood. After sampling, hyperthyroidism patients received methimazole starting at 30 mg daily, and ophthalmopathy patients received high-dose intravenous methylprednisolone. The paper reports TCR Vbeta CDR3 sequencing of some 140 peripheral blood samples: fewer than 50 ophthalmopathy, 75 to 80 hyperthyroidism and around 17 progressor patients.

Amplification of TCR beta CDR3 regions was carried out from RNA transcripts. The TCR CDR3 was subjected to a first round of RT-PCR using the HTBI primer set and the Qiagen OneStep RT-PCR kit. Libraries were constructed in a second round of multiplex PCR, after which size selection and purification were carried out. The libraries were sequenced on an Illumina HiSeq2000 using paired-end 100 bp reads. The published analysis was carried out like this. SOAPnuke was used to process the raw data, with reads discarded if the reads contained adapters or uncalled bases, had a mean Phred below 15, or lacked an exact constant-primer or identifier match. High-quality paired reads were merged using COPE v1.2.5, and each unique nucleotide sequence was defined as a clonotype. MiTCR v1.1 was used to align the clonotypes against IMGT TRBV, TRBD and TRBJ reference segments. The analysis included only V-J combinations with a frequency above 0.0001, which together covered around 99% of the repertoires. The TCS score was defined as the ratio of F50 (clonal expansion) to E x V (chaos), calculated using BLOSUM62-based TCRdist between CDR3 peptides within each V-J. Welch's t-statistics and random forest reduced roughly 540 V-J features to some 14, which were used in a naive Bayes classifier (R e1071). TCRdb reprocessing: public reads trimmed at Q25 with fastp, clones called with MiXCR, in-frame beta chains kept. Entries are consolidated by CDR3 protein sequence, retaining the most common genes and DNA. TCRdb assigned the V and J calls; the authors' analysis was not used. The sample data list 340,000 or so distinct CDR3 sequences, and about 18% of these were observed just once. The top ten constitute 45% to 50% of the sample.

Study-wide conclusions, independent of this receptor: Blood samples also contained most of the expanded thyroid clonotypes (frequency above 0.001), which suggests that blood repertoires may reflect thyroid immune responses. A model built on a 13 V-J signature distinguished ophthalmopathy from stable hyperthyroidism, reaching 87.88% sensitivity and around 81% specificity in cross-validation and 80%/75% in testing. Sample size was not statistically predetermined, and investigators were not blinded to group allocation. In validation, the model predicted progression to ophthalmopathy with roughly 66% sensitivity and roughly 75% specificity, a median of around six months before onset.

V sheds 3 bases and J sheds 1 base, leaving 18 bases between their ends. In the germline V gene, CDR1 corresponds to SGHRS and CDR2 to YFSETQ. From cysteine to phenylalanine, the CDR3 is 17 amino acids long. The only DNA kept is the CDR3, 51 bases in frame from the first base. Stable Graves' hyperthyroidism was defined as the absence of progression to ophthalmopathy over 18 months of follow-up. The hyperthyroidism patients were between 18 and 65 years old and newly diagnosed, with a disease duration of less than 2 months. Any patient with an uncontrolled infection, another autoimmune disease, pregnancy or lactation was excluded. Diagnoses were established on the basis of clinical symptoms, serum thyroxine and TRAb, thyroid ultrasound, and orbital computed tomography. PBMCs were separated from 10 ml of fresh peripheral blood using Ficoll-Paque density gradient centrifugation. Total RNA was extracted using Trizol reagent, and RNA quality was assessed on an Agilent 2100 Bioanalyzer.

The sample comprised blood. The chain couples TRBV5-1 to TRBJ2-3; a tentative D match to TRBD2 spans 5 bases. This TCR derives from a woman in her forties or fifties with Graves' hyperthyroidism. The nucleotide sequence reads as follows: TGCGCCAGCAGCTCCCGAGGTGCCGGGATTGGCACAGATACGCAGTATTTT. Its translation reads: CASSSRGAGIGTDTQYF.